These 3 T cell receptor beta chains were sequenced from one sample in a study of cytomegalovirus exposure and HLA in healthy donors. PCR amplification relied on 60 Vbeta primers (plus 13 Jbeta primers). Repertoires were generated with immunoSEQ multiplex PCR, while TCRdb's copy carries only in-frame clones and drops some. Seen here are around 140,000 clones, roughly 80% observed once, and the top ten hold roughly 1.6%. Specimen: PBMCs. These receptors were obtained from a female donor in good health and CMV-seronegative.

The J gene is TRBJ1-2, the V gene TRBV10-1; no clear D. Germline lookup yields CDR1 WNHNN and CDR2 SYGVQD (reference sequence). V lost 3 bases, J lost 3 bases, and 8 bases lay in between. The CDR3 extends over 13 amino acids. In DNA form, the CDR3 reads TGCGCCAGCAGTGATTACCGGGACTATGGCTACACCTTC. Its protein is CASSDYRDYGYTF.

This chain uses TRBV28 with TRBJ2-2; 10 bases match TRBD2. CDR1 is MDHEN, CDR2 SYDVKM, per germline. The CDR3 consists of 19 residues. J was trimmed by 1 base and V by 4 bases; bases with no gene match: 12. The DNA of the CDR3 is TGTGCCAGCAGTTATCGCCTAGCGGGGGTAAAAGGGAACACCGGGGAGCTGTTTTTT. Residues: CASSYRLAGVKGNTGELFF.

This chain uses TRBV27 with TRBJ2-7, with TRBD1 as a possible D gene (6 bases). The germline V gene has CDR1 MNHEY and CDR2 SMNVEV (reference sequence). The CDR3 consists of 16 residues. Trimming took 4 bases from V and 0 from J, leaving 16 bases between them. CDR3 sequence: CASSSSGTPRSYEQYF. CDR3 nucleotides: TGTGCCAGCAGTTCGTCCGGGACACCTCGCTCCTACGAGCAGTACTTC.